The 15 T cell receptor beta chains presented below share a single source sample, sequenced in a study of spatial heterogeneity in lung cancer. Time point meaning: blood at routine non-recurrence follow-up after resection. In TCRdb, the 5' RACE reads were re-called with MiXCR into one record per CDR3 protein. The sample lists tens of thousands of distinct CDR3 sequences; around 6.9% were seen once. Specimen: PBMCs, collected at follow-up. The receptors come from a male donor with early-stage non-small cell lung cancer.

This clonotype has a count of ten or more. The CDR3 protein is CASSKQGGDGYTF. The CDR3, as DNA: TGTGCCAGCAGCAAACAGGGAGGGGATGGCTACACCTTC. The chain employs TRBV9 and TRBJ1-2, with D perhaps matching TRBD1 (6 bases). The CDR3 runs 13 residues. CDR1 and CDR2 from the germline V gene are SGDLS and YYNGEE. Trimming stripped 4 bases from V and 6 bases from J, with 13 bases between.

This clonotype was detected a few times. With a much larger clone just one base away, this may be a read error. V gene TRBV6-2 or TRBV6-3 combines with J gene TRBJ2-7; no definite D call. CDR3 size: 11 residues. From germline, CDR1 is MNHEY and CDR2 SVGEGT. Trimming cost V 6 bases and J 2 bases, with 5 bases left between them. Here the CDR3 DNA reads TGTGCCAGCAGCCAAGCCTACGAGCAGTACTTC. Its protein product is CASSQAYEQYF.

This clonotype was observed many times. The chain links TRBV20-1 to TRBJ1-1; no reliable D call. CDR1 is DFQATT, CDR2 SNEGSKA, per germline (reference sequence). This CDR3 has 15 amino acids. The ends were cut back, 0 bases at V and 2 bases at J, with 13 bases in the middle. CDR3 sequence: CSARDYRTGNTEAFF. CDR3 nucleotides: TGCAGTGCTAGAGATTATCGTACTGGAAACACTGAAGCTTTCTTT.

A word on this clonotype: Possible read error: a much larger clone is one base away. V gene TRBV2 combines with J gene TRBJ2-1; D gene ambiguous. The CDR3 consists of 13 residues. The V gene's germline CDR1 is SNHLY and CDR2 FYNNEI. V dropped 7 bases and J dropped 0 bases, with 7 bases sitting between them. The CDR3 region is CASNSSSYNEQFF. CDR3 sequence (DNA): TGTGCCAGCAACTCGAGCTCCTACAATGAGCAGTTCTTC. The full variable domain, completed using reference TRBV2 and TRBJ2-1, is EPEVTQTPSHQVTQMGQEVILRCVPISNHLYFYWYRQILGQKVEFLVSFYNNEISEKSEIFDDQFSVERPDGSNFTLKIRSTKLEDSAMYFCASNSSSYNEQFFGPGTRLTVL.

This rearrangement joins TRBV5-8 to TRBJ2-1; TRBD1 is a possible D gene (6 bases). Germline-derived CDR1 and CDR2 are SGHTS and YDEGEE. There are 13 residues in the CDR3. Trimming took off 2 bases at V and 8 bases at J, with 11 bases between the two ends. The CDR3 loop is CASSLQGHYEQFF. In nucleotides, the CDR3 is TGTGCCAGCAGCTTACAGGGCCACTATGAGCAGTTCTTC.

Comments on this clonotype: A much bigger clone sits one base away, suggesting this may be a read error. The gene calls are TRBV7-6 and TRBJ2-3; no clear D. CDR1 is SGHVS, CDR2 FNYEAQ, per germline. V lost 8 bases and J lost 6, with 15 bases in between. The CDR3 totals 13 residues. CDR3 residues: CASCHGSLDTQYF. The CDR3 DNA is TGTGCCAGCTGCCACGGGTCCTTGGATACGCAGTATTTT.

In its sample, this clonotype was seen many times. This chain's CDR3 is CASSPGFAANTGELFF. In DNA form, the CDR3 reads TGTGCCAGCTCACCAGGATTCGCGGCAAACACCGGGGAGCTGTTTTTT. V usage is TRBV18 and J usage is TRBJ2-2; D call uncertain. V lost 2 bases, J lost 2 bases, and 12 bases lay in between. Germline V CDR1 and CDR2: KGHSH, LQKENI. The CDR3 is 16 residues long.

This clonotype was observed many times. This rearrangement joins TRBV12-3 or TRBV12-4 to TRBJ1-1, with D perhaps TRBD1 (6 bases). Trimming stripped 5 bases from V and 0 bases from J, with 13 bases between. The CDR3 loop spans 15 amino acids. The CDR3 loop is CASSPRQVLNTEAFF. The DNA of the CDR3 is TGTGCCAGCAGTCCTCGACAGGTTCTGAACACTGAAGCTTTCTTT.

The sample holds many counts of this clonotype. The V call is TRBV11-1, the J call TRBJ2-1; D not certain. Deletions cut 5 bases from V and 6 bases from J, with 8 bases between. This CDR3 has 12 amino acids. From germline, CDR1 is SGHAT and CDR2 FQDESV (reference sequence). CDR3 residues: CASSADGNEQFF. The CDR3 region has the DNA TGTGCCAGCAGCGCCGACGGCAATGAGCAGTTCTTC.

This clonotype has a count of ten or more. The rearrangement uses TRBV27 and TRBJ2-1; TRBD1 agrees at 7 bases. V lost 4 bases and J lost 8; bases outside the gene matches: 8. Germline V gene lookup returns CDR1 MNHEY and CDR2 SMNVEV (reference sequence). This CDR3 spans 14 amino acids. The CDR3 bases are TGTGCCAGCAGTTCCCCCGACAGGGTTGATGAGCAGTTCTTC. It yields the protein CASSSPDRVDEQFF.

This rearrangement joins TRBV7-9 to TRBJ1-6, with D possibly TRBD1 on 5 matching bases. Germline V gene sequence: CDR1 SEHNR, CDR2 FQNEAQ (reference sequence). The CDR3 is 16 residues long. Trimming left V 2 bases short and J 11 bases short, with 19 bases between. The chain's CDR3 is CASSLSSRGLLPPLHF. The CDR3 nucleotides read TGTGCCAGCAGCTTAAGTTCGAGGGGCCTTTTGCCACCCCTCCACTTT.

This clonotype was seen at least ten times. The chain uses TRBV7-9 and TRBJ1-2; 7 bases are a match to TRBD1. Per the germline V gene, CDR1 is SEHNR and CDR2 is FQNEAQ (reference sequence). The CDR3 runs to 15 residues. With V trimmed by 4 bases and J by 3 bases, 8 bases remained unmatched. CDR3 sequence: CASSSLGGPDYGYTF. The DNA for the CDR3 is TGTGCCAGCAGCTCCCTAGGGGGCCCGGACTATGGCTACACCTTC. Full variable domain (remainder filled in from reference TRBV7-9 and TRBJ1-2): DTGVSQNPRHKITKRGQNVTFRCDPISEHNRLYWYRQTLGQGPEFLTYFQNEAQLEKSRLLSDRFSAERPKGSFSTLEIQRTEQGDSAMYLCASSSLGGPDYGYTFGSGTRLTVV.

This clonotype was counted ten times or more. This chain joins TRBV19 and TRBJ2-7, with 8 bases that match TRBD1. Germline V CDR1 and CDR2: LNHDA, SQIVND (reference sequence). The CDR3 sequence is 14 residues long. V was pared by 1 base and J by 4 bases, with 3 bases of the junction left unmatched. The CDR3 here is CASSIAGQVYEQYF. The CDR3 DNA reads TGTGCCAGTAGTATAGCGGGACAGGTATACGAGCAGTACTTC.

This clonotype was recorded many times. The J gene is TRBJ2-5, the V gene TRBV19; D is unclear. The germline CDR1 and CDR2 sequences are LNHDA and SQIVND (reference sequence). Trimming took off 3 bases at V and 7 bases at J, with 9 bases between the two ends. This CDR3 has 12 residues. CDR3 protein: CASSISSGTQYF. The CDR3 bases are TGTGCCAGTAGTATCTCTTCCGGGACCCAGTACTTC. The variable domain in full, with the rest retrieved from reference TRBV19 and TRBJ2-5, is DGGITQSPKYLFRKEGQNVTLSCEQNLNHDAMYWYRQDPGQGLRLIYYSQIVNDFQKGDIAEGYSVSREKKESFPLTVTSAQKNPTAFYLCASSISSGTQYFGPGTRLLVL.

The table lists this clonotype with many counts. CDR3 DNA: TGTGCCAGCAGTTTGGACGGAAGCTCCTACGAGCAGTACTTC. Translating it yields CASSLDGSSYEQYF. The chain uses TRBV12-3 or TRBV12-4 and TRBJ2-7; no definite D call. This CDR3 spans 14 amino acids. Trimming removed 3 bases from V and 0 bases from J, with 9 bases in between.